The rows below give T cell receptor beta chains drawn from one sample of a study of identical twins. Using its own MiXCR run on the 5' RACE reads, TCRdb lists one record per CDR3 protein. Of approximately 700,000 distinct CDR3 sequences listed, less than 7% were seen once; the top ten hold roughly 1.8%. Specimen: naive T cells sorted from blood. The receptors were gathered from a man aged 18 to 30 in good health. CDR3s include the opening cysteine and the closing phenylalanine or tryptophan. Each record gives: V gene, D gene, J gene, clone size, CDR3 protein, CDR3 DNA. A D gene is named only where the DNA matches it firmly. Clone sizes are given selectively: once, few, many, or a class where the clone is expanded.

v_call: TRBV27
d_call: NA
j_call: TRBJ2-1
clone_size: many
cdr3_aa: CASSLRGASYNEQFF
cdr3_nt: TGTGCCAGCAGTTTAAGGGGGGCCTCCTACAATGAGCAGTTCTTC

v_call: TRBV6-5
d_call: NA
j_call: TRBJ2-2
clone_size: many
cdr3_aa: CASSYSISGELFF
cdr3_nt: TGTGCCAGCAGTTACTCGATTTCCGGGGAGCTGTTTTTT

v_call: TRBV6-5
d_call: TRBD2
j_call: TRBJ2-7
clone_size: many
cdr3_aa: CASSYSVTSLDEQYF
cdr3_nt: TGTGCCAGCAGTTACTCAGTGACTAGCTTGGACGAGCAGTACTTC

v_call: TRBV12-3/TRBV12-4
d_call: NA
j_call: TRBJ2-1
clone_size: many
cdr3_aa: CASSRLIYNEQFF
cdr3_nt: TGTGCCAGCAGCCGCCTAATTTACAATGAGCAGTTCTTC

v_call: TRBV12-3/TRBV12-4
d_call: NA
j_call: TRBJ1-1
clone_size: many
cdr3_aa: CASTLSTVLGAFF
cdr3_nt: TGTGCCAGCACCCTTAGCACAGTCCTCGGAGCTTTCTTT

v_call: TRBV5-1
d_call: NA
j_call: TRBJ1-2
clone_size: many
cdr3_aa: CASSPLPWAEKGYTF
cdr3_nt: TGCGCCAGCAGCCCCCTTCCCTGGGCCGAGAAAGGCTACACCTTC

v_call: TRBV5-1
d_call: NA
j_call: TRBJ2-7
clone_size: many
cdr3_aa: CASSYLRFYEQYF
cdr3_nt: TGCGCCAGCAGCTACCTGCGGTTCTACGAGCAGTACTTC

v_call: TRBV15
d_call: TRBD1
j_call: TRBJ2-3
clone_size: few
cdr3_aa: CATSRAGTGTTDTQYF
cdr3_nt: TGTGCCACCAGCAGAGCCGGGACAGGGACCACAGATACGCAGTATTTT

v_call: TRBV30
d_call: NA
j_call: TRBJ2-2
clone_size: NA
cdr3_aa: CAWRGPRELFF
cdr3_nt: TGTGCCTGGAGGGGTCCGCGGGAGCTGTTTTTT

v_call: TRBV6-2/TRBV6-3
d_call: NA
j_call: TRBJ1-1
clone_size: NA
cdr3_aa: CASSYPVAKAEAFF
cdr3_nt: TGTGCCAGCAGTTACCCAGTGGCGAAGGCTGAAGCTTTCTTT

v_call: TRBV28
d_call: TRBD1
j_call: TRBJ1-4
clone_size: many
cdr3_aa: CASTGAGTGGGEKLFF
cdr3_nt: TGTGCCAGCACTGGGGCCGGTACAGGGGGTGGTGAAAAACTGTTTTTT

v_call: TRBV6-5
d_call: TRBD2
j_call: TRBJ2-5
clone_size: few
cdr3_aa: CASSYARLAGPQTQYF
cdr3_nt: TGTGCCAGCAGTTATGCCAGACTAGCGGGACCTCAGACCCAGTACTTC

v_call: TRBV27
d_call: NA
j_call: TRBJ2-1
clone_size: many
cdr3_aa: CASSLRRIYSVSEQFF
cdr3_nt: TGTGCCAGCAGTTTACGGAGGATTTATTCCGTATCCGAGCAGTTCTTC

v_call: TRBV6-2/TRBV6-3
d_call: NA
j_call: TRBJ2-1
clone_size: few
cdr3_aa: CASSYVGNNYNEQFF
cdr3_nt: TGTGCCAGCAGTTACGTCGGGAACAATTACAATGAGCAGTTCTTC

v_call: TRBV5-1
d_call: NA
j_call: TRBJ1-4
clone_size: NA
cdr3_aa: CASSLGDTATNEKLFF
cdr3_nt: TGCGCCAGCAGCTTGGGGGACACAGCAACTAATGAAAAACTGTTTTTT

v_call: TRBV10-2
d_call: TRBD1
j_call: TRBJ1-5
clone_size: many
cdr3_aa: CASSNLRDRDDQPQHF
cdr3_nt: TGCGCCAGCAGTAACCTCCGGGACAGGGATGATCAGCCCCAGCATTTT

v_call: TRBV5-5
d_call: NA
j_call: TRBJ1-1
clone_size: few
cdr3_aa: CASSRSGGDTEAFF
cdr3_nt: TGTGCCAGCAGCCGGAGTGGGGGGGACACTGAAGCTTTCTTT

v_call: TRBV12-5
d_call: TRBD2
j_call: TRBJ2-1
clone_size: many
cdr3_aa: CASVHTSGRAYNEQFF
cdr3_nt: TGTGCTAGTGTCCATACTAGCGGGAGGGCCTACAATGAGCAGTTCTTC

v_call: TRBV5-6
d_call: NA
j_call: TRBJ1-3
clone_size: NA
cdr3_aa: CASTPGRAGNTIYF
cdr3_nt: TGTGCCAGCACCCCAGGGCGGGCCGGAAACACCATATATTTT

v_call: TRBV10-2
d_call: NA
j_call: TRBJ2-3
clone_size: many
cdr3_aa: CASGTFPTDTQYF
cdr3_nt: TGCGCCAGCGGGACCTTCCCCACAGATACGCAGTATTTT

v_call: TRBV18
d_call: NA
j_call: TRBJ2-3
clone_size: many
cdr3_aa: CASSQGPDTQYF
cdr3_nt: TGTGCCAGCTCCCAGGGACCGGATACGCAGTATTTT